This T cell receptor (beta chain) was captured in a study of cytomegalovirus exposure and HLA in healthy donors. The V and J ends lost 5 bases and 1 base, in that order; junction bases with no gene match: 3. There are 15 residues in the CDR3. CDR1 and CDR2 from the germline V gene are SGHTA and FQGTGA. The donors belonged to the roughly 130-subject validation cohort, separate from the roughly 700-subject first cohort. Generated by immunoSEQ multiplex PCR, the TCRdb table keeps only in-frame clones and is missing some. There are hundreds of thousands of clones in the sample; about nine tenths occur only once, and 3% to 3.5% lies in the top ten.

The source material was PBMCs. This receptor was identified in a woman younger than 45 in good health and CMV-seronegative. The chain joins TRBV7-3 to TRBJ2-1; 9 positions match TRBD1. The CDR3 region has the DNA TGTGCCAGCAGCCTTGACAGGGGGTCCTACAATGAGCAGTTCTTC. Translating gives CASSLDRGSYNEQFF. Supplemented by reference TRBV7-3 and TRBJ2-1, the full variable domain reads GAGVSQTPSNKVTEKGKYVELRCDPISGHTALYWYRQSLGQGPEFLIYFQGTGAADDSGLPNDRFFAVRPEGSVSTLKIQRTERGDSAVYLCASSLDRGSYNEQFFGPGTRLTVL.